This entry describes one T cell receptor (beta chain). What it binds is unknown. The data are from a study of shared clonotypes between healthy human individuals. Study-wide findings and caveats: The sampled material consisted only of blood, and tissue repertoires are likely to differ.

Trimming took off 2 bases at V and 3 bases at J, with 11 bases between the two ends. Germline loops: CDR1 SGHAT, CDR2 FQNNGV. CDR3 length equals 15 residues. Recent acute infections and vaccinations were absent in the healthy HIV-negative adult donors. Only in-frame clones appear in the TCRdb table, and some are missing; sequencing was by immunoSEQ multiplex PCR. The table has around 1.4 million clones, approximately 98.5% seen once. The chain combines TRBV11-2 with TRBJ1-3, with D maybe TRBD1 (6 bases). Material for sequencing was naive CD4+ T cells sorted from blood. Subset of the sample: CD45RA+ positively selected. This clonotype was sampled from a man aged 25 to 40 in good health. The CDR3 DNA reads TGTGCCAGCAGCTTAACACAGGGTGGTGGAAACACCATATATTTT. Amino acids: CASSLTQGGGNTIYF.